Listed here are 18 T cell receptor beta chains from one sample, sequenced in a study of blood T cell repertoires in COVID-19. Sequenced by immunoSEQ multiplex PCR; TCRdb stores in-frame clones only, minus some. The profile shows some 98,000 clones, less than 85% of them singletons. The sample taken for sequencing was peripheral blood. All receptors come from a man between 70 and 80 years old with active or convalescent COVID-19.

V is TRBV6-5 and J is TRBJ1-5, with D possibly TRBD1 on 5 matching bases. The CDR3 is 14 residues long. The V end was cut by 8 bases, the J end by 0 bases, with 11 bases between. Germline V gene data show CDR1 as MNHEY and CDR2 as SVGAGI. The CDR3 reads CASCDSYSNQPQHF. CDR3 nucleotides: TGTGCCAGCTGCGACAGTTATAGCAATCAGCCCCAGCATTTT.

This chain joins TRBV29-1 and TRBJ2-1, with 10 bases aligning to TRBD1. The germline V gene has CDR1 SQVTM and CDR2 ANQGSEA. The V segment lost 4 bases and the J segment 0 bases; nucleotides outside the gene matches: 3. The CDR3 is made up of 15 amino acids. The CDR3 coding sequence is TGCAGCGTTGCGGGACAGGGGTTCTCCTACAATGAGCAGTTCTTC. Translating it yields CSVAGQGFSYNEQFF.

CDR3 DNA sequence: TGTGCCAGCAGCTCTCCCCCGGGGACGAACACCGGGGAGCTGTTTTTT. Its protein product is CASSSPPGTNTGELFF. The rearrangement links TRBV7-2 to TRBJ2-2; D possibly corresponds to TRBD2 (5 bases). This CDR3 comprises 16 residues. Germline CDR1 and CDR2: SGHTA and FQGNSA. V was cut by 4 bases and J by 0 bases, with 12 bases left in between.

This clone was observed a single time. The chain recombines TRBV4-1 with TRBJ2-7; 11 bases line up with TRBD2. Per the germline V gene, CDR1 is MGHRA and CDR2 is YSYEKL. V dropped 2 bases and J dropped 5; count of bases not matched to a gene: 11. This CDR3 is 17 amino acids long. The CDR3 nucleotides are TGCGCCAGCAGCCAAATACTTATAGCGGGGGGGGGCCACGAGCAGTACTTC. This sequence encodes CASSQILIAGGGHEQYF.

V gene TRBV9 combines with J gene TRBJ1-2; 10 nucleotides align to TRBD1. The ends lost 3 bases at V and 5 bases at J; junction bases unmatched: 10. Germline V lookup: CDR1 SGDLS, CDR2 YYNGEE. The CDR3 totals 16 residues. The CDR3 region is CASSALGTGARYGYTF. The CDR3 DNA reads TGTGCCAGCAGCGCTCTGGGGACAGGGGCTCGGTATGGCTACACCTTC.

V gene TRBV9 combines with J gene TRBJ2-1; 9 bases agree with TRBD2. This CDR3 is 17 amino acids long. Trimming removed 4 bases from V and 2 bases from J; junction bases left unmatched: 10. Germline CDR1 is SGDLS and CDR2 is YYNGEE. This chain's CDR3 is CASSPGGSGGPYNEQFF. In nucleotides, the CDR3 is TGTGCCAGCAGCCCAGGGGGTAGCGGGGGCCCCTACAATGAGCAGTTCTTC.

The genes are TRBV30 and TRBJ1-4; D is unclear. Germline V CDR1 and CDR2: GTSNPN, SVGIG (reference sequence). V lost 1 base to trimming and J lost 8 bases, with 11 bases between them. The CDR3 runs to 13 residues. CDR3 sequence: CAWSDGVREKLFF. CDR3 coding DNA: TGTGCCTGGAGTGACGGGGTTCGGGAAAAACTGTTTTTT.

V gene TRBV19 combines with J gene TRBJ1-4; no clear D gene. The CDR3 has 16 amino acids. Germline CDR1 is LNHDA and CDR2 is SQIVND (reference sequence). Trimming pared 6 bases from V and 0 bases from J, leaving 14 bases between. The CDR3 nucleotides are TGTGCCAGTAGCCCAAAAAGGAGGGCAACTAATGAAAAACTGTTTTTT. This sequence encodes CASSPKRRATNEKLFF.

The chain has TRBV10-2 and TRBJ1-6; D ambiguous. There are 12 residues in the CDR3. CDR1 is WSHSY, CDR2 SAAADI, per germline. V lost 3 bases and J 12 bases, leaving 9 bases between the germline ends. For the CDR3, the DNA is TGCGCCAGCAGTGAAACCCCGGGACCCCTCCACTTT. It encodes CASSETPGPLHF.

The chain combines TRBV11-2 with TRBJ1-1; 10 bases match TRBD1. Germline loops: CDR1 SGHAT, CDR2 FQNNGV. V shed 5 bases, J shed 1 base, and the junction held 4 bases outside the gene matches. The CDR3 is 15 residues long. DNA of the CDR3: TGTGCCAGCAGCGCTAGACAGGGGGCGAACACTGAAGCTTTCTTT. Its translation is CASSARQGANTEAFF.

This chain connects TRBV10-3 to TRBJ2-1; D may be TRBD1 (5 bases). Between the trimmed V and J ends, which lost 7 bases and 0 bases, there was a span of 7 bases. CDR3 size: 13 residues. Germline CDR1 and CDR2: ENHRY and SYGVKD. The CDR3 spells CAIKGDSYNEQFF. For the CDR3, the DNA is TGTGCCATCAAAGGGGACTCCTACAATGAGCAGTTCTTC.

This chain links TRBV2 with TRBJ2-7, with a possible D match to TRBD1 (5 bases). V was clipped by 7 bases and J by 4 bases, with 20 bases between them. The length of the CDR3 is 15 residues. Germline-derived CDR1 and CDR2 are SNHLY and FYNNEI. In DNA form, the CDR3 reads TGTGCCAGCAATAGACAGTCTAGGGGCCGATACGAGCAGTACTTC. Translating it yields CASNRQSRGRYEQYF.

This clone has a single count. The chain carries TRBV15 and TRBJ1-5; D call uncertain. The CDR3 is made up of 14 amino acids. V dropped 0 bases and J dropped 1 base, with 4 bases sitting between them. Per the germline V gene, CDR1 is LNHNV and CDR2 is YYDKDF (reference sequence). The CDR3 DNA is TGTGCCACCAGCAGAGATCCGAGCAATCAGCCCCAGCATTTT. Translated, it gives CATSRDPSNQPQHF.

The V gene is TRBV30, the J gene TRBJ1-6; D perhaps matches TRBD1 (5 bases). The CDR3 sequence is 14 residues long. Germline V CDR1 and CDR2: GTSNPN, SVGIG (reference sequence). With 3 bases removed from V and 8 bases from J, the gap between germline ends came to 14 bases. CDR3: CAWSRDLGYSPLHF. CDR3 DNA: TGTGCCTGGAGCCGGGACTTAGGCTATTCACCCCTCCACTTT.

This sequence joins TRBV7-9 and TRBJ2-1, with 13 positions matching TRBD2. V gave up 3 bases and J gave up 7 bases; unmatched junction bases: 3. Germline-derived CDR1 and CDR2 are SEHNR and FQNEAQ (reference sequence). The CDR3 runs to 15 residues. The CDR3 reads CASSLPGLAGNEQFF. CDR3 bases: TGTGCCAGCAGCTTGCCGGGACTAGCGGGGAATGAGCAGTTCTTC.

This chain links TRBV5-1 with TRBJ1-2; TRBD1 is a possible D gene (5 bases). V shed 1 base and J shed 4 bases, with 14 bases lying between them. The CDR3 is made up of 15 amino acids. CDR1 and CDR2 from the germline V gene are SGHRS and YFSETQ. The CDR3 DNA is TGCGCCAGCAGCTTGTCGGCATTGGGGGGCTATGGCTACACCTTC. Its protein is CASSLSALGGYGYTF.

V is TRBV2 and J is TRBJ1-1; no definite D call. The CDR3 is 12 residues long. Germline assignment: CDR1 SNHLY and CDR2 FYNNEI. The ends were cut back, 2 bases at V and 5 bases at J, with 6 bases in the middle. CDR3 sequence (DNA): TGTGCCAGCAGTGAATGGAGAACTGAAGCTTTCTTT. Its protein is CASSEWRTEAFF.

The rearrangement uses TRBV9 and TRBJ1-1, with D unresolved. CDR1 is SGDLS, CDR2 YYNGEE, per germline. The germline V and J ends were trimmed by 2 bases and 8 bases, with 16 bases remaining between them. The CDR3 runs to 14 residues. DNA of the CDR3: TGTGCCAGCAGCGTGGCCTTGGAGGGCGGGGAAGCTTTCTTT. Protein: CASSVALEGGEAFF.